The 24 T cell receptor beta chains reported below all come from one sample, sequenced in a study of blood T cell repertoires in COVID-19. TCRdb's table, derived via immunoSEQ multiplex PCR, lists solely in-frame clones and lacks some. The repertoire holds 350,000 to 550,000 clones, with roughly nine tenths as singletons. The sequencing input was PBMCs or T cells enriched from blood (not recorded which). These receptors all come from a man aged 25 to 40 who had recovered from COVID-19.

V gene TRBV24-1 combines with J gene TRBJ2-5; 8 positions agree with TRBD1. Trimming took 4 bases from V and 4 from J; bases not matched to a gene: 4. Per the germline V gene, CDR1 is KGHDR and CDR2 is SFDVKD. This CDR3 contains 14 residues. The CDR3 nucleotides are TGTGCCACCAGTGACCCGGACAGGGCAGAGACCCAGTACTTC. Its protein product is CATSDPDRAETQYF.

The V gene is TRBV5-5, the J gene TRBJ2-1; 8 positions match TRBD1. This CDR3 has 14 residues. The germline gives CDR1 SGHKS, CDR2 YYEKEE (reference sequence). Trimming took 0 bases from V and 9 from J; bases not matched to a gene: 5. The CDR3: CASSLGQGSVEQFF. Written as DNA, the CDR3 is TGTGCCAGCAGCTTGGGACAGGGGTCTGTTGAGCAGTTCTTC.

The rearrangement links TRBV19 to TRBJ1-5; the match to TRBD1 covers 10 bases. This CDR3 spans 15 amino acids. Germline V gene data show CDR1 as LNHDA and CDR2 as SQIVND (reference sequence). Unmatched junction bases numbered 8, after V lost 7 bases and J lost 5 bases. The CDR3 DNA reads TGTGCCAGTAACGCACGGGACAGGGGTTATCAGCCCCAGCATTTT. Encoded protein: CASNARDRGYQPQHF.

The gene calls are TRBV19 and TRBJ2-2; the match to TRBD2 covers 9 bases. The CDR3 loop spans 14 amino acids. Germline-derived CDR1 and CDR2 are LNHDA and SQIVND (reference sequence). With 5 bases clipped from V and 7 bases from J, the junction kept 5 bases outside the gene matches. The CDR3 DNA reads TGTGCCAGTAGTGTAGCGGGAGTGGTCGGGGAGCTGTTTTTT. This sequence encodes CASSVAGVVGELFF. The variable domain in full, with the rest retrieved from reference TRBV19 and TRBJ2-2, is DGGITQSPKYLFRKEGQNVTLSCEQNLNHDAMYWYRQDPGQGLRLIYYSQIVNDFQKGDIAEGYSVSREKKESFPLTVTSAQKNPTAFYLCASSVAGVVGELFFGEGSRLTVL.

The genes are TRBV27 and TRBJ2-7; possible D gene TRBD2, 6 bases. CDR1 MNHEY and CDR2 SMNVEV come from the germline V gene (reference sequence). Trimming took 2 bases from V and 6 from J, leaving 14 bases between them. This CDR3 has 14 residues. The CDR3, as DNA: TGTGCCAGCAGTTTAGCCGGGGGAGTGGGCGAGCAGTACTTC. Its translation: CASSLAGGVGEQYF.

This clone was detected once. The genes are TRBV5-1 and TRBJ2-2, with 7 bases aligning to TRBD1. The CDR3 length is 17 residues. Germline loops: CDR1 SGHRS, CDR2 YFSETQ. V was pared by 5 bases and J by 3 bases, with 13 bases of the junction left unmatched. CDR3 residues: CASRYPDRATDTGELFF. The CDR3 DNA reads TGCGCCAGCAGATACCCAGACAGGGCAACGGACACCGGGGAGCTGTTTTTT.

The chain links TRBV21-1 to TRBJ2-2; the table names TRBD1, a call not compared with the DNA. TRBV21-1 is a pseudogene segment. There are 15 residues in the CDR3. CDR3 residues: CASSEGQLNTGELFF. DNA of the CDR3: TGTGCCAGCAGCGAGGGACAGCTGAACACCGGGGAGCTGTTTTTT.

This chain connects TRBV4-1 to TRBJ2-2, with no clear D. Looked up from germline, CDR1 is MGHRA and CDR2 is YSYEKL. The CDR3 covers 12 residues. With 4 bases removed from V and 8 bases from J, the gap between germline ends came to 8 bases. The chain's CDR3 is CASSLPRGELFF. DNA of the CDR3: TGCGCCAGCAGCCTTCCTAGGGGGGAGCTGTTTTTT.

This sequence joins TRBV5-1 and TRBJ2-2; possible D gene TRBD1, 6 bases. CDR1 and CDR2 from the germline V gene are SGHRS and YFSETQ. The CDR3 is 14 residues long. The germline V and J ends were trimmed by 4 bases and 3 bases, with 10 bases remaining between them. The CDR3 loop is CASSPQGYTGELFF. CDR3 DNA: TGCGCCAGCAGCCCACAGGGTTACACCGGGGAGCTGTTTTTT.

V is TRBV29-1 and J is TRBJ2-7; 9 bases map to TRBD1. With 1 base clipped from V and 5 bases from J, the junction kept 9 bases outside the gene matches. This CDR3 spans 15 amino acids. Germline loops: CDR1 SQVTM, CDR2 ANQGSEA. The CDR3 DNA is TGCAGCGTTGAAGTGGTCGGACAGGGGAGTAACGAGCAGTACTTC. Its translation: CSVEVVGQGSNEQYF.

The chain joins TRBV3-1 (or the pseudogene TRBV3-2) to TRBJ2-7; 8 bases match TRBD1. The CDR3 is 14 amino acids. With 3 bases clipped from V and 6 bases from J, the junction kept 7 bases outside the gene matches. Germline values: CDR1 LGHDT, CDR2 YNNKEL (reference sequence). The CDR3 protein is CASSHEGQGGEQYF. The CDR3 coding sequence is TGTGCCAGCAGCCACGAAGGACAGGGTGGCGAGCAGTACTTC.

This rearrangement joins TRBV7-9 to TRBJ2-2; 10 positions agree with TRBD2. V lost 6 bases to trimming and J lost 2 bases; unmatched junction nucleotides: 6. The CDR3 totals 16 residues. Germline-derived CDR1 and CDR2 are SEHNR and FQNEAQ (reference sequence). The CDR3 DNA reads as TGTGCCAGCAGTAAACTAGCGGGAAGTAACACCGGGGAGCTGTTTTTT. This codes for CASSKLAGSNTGELFF.

J is TRBJ2-1 and V is TRBV28; 8 nucleotides agree with TRBD2. The trim removed 4 bases at V and 7 bases at J, leaving 12 bases unmatched. Germline CDR1 is MDHEN and CDR2 is SYDVKM. The CDR3 is made up of 16 amino acids. CDR3 sequence reads: CASSSPGSGSRNEQFF. CDR3 sequence (DNA): TGTGCCAGCAGTTCCCCGGGCAGCGGGAGTAGGAATGAGCAGTTCTTC.

This chain joins TRBV29-1 and TRBJ1-2; D is unresolved. The CDR3 runs 12 residues. Germline CDR1 is SQVTM and CDR2 is ANQGSEA. The germline V and J ends were trimmed by 0 bases and 5 bases, with 7 bases remaining between them. CDR3 sequence reads: CSVEESLYGYTF. CDR3 nucleotide sequence: TGCAGCGTTGAAGAATCCCTATATGGCTACACCTTC.

The chain has TRBV29-1 and TRBJ1-2, with D tentatively TRBD1 (5 bases). Germline V gives CDR1 SQVTM, CDR2 ANQGSEA. V gave up 2 bases and J gave up 3 bases, with 10 bases separating them. This CDR3 region has 13 residues. This CDR3 reads CSVELRAYYGYTF. The CDR3, as DNA: TGCAGCGTTGAACTCAGGGCCTACTATGGCTACACCTTC.

This sequence joins TRBV4-2 and TRBJ1-6; no reliable D call. The CDR3 has 14 residues. V dropped 4 bases and J dropped 7 bases, with 11 bases sitting between them. The germline gives CDR1 LGHNA, CDR2 YNFKEQ. The CDR3 protein is CASSPYPRNSPLHF. CDR3 sequence (DNA): TGTGCCAGCAGCCCCTACCCGAGGAATTCACCCCTCCACTTT.

The rearrangement joins TRBV5-1 to TRBJ1-2; the D gene is possibly TRBD1 (6 bases). In germline, CDR1 is SGHRS, CDR2 YFSETQ. Between the trimmed V and J ends, which lost 4 bases and 5 bases, there was a span of 15 bases. The CDR3 length is 14 residues. CDR3 bases: TGCGCCAGCAGCGTCCCAGGGGCCCGGTATGGCTACACCTTC. This encodes CASSVPGARYGYTF. The variable domain in full, with the rest retrieved from reference TRBV5-1 and TRBJ1-2, is KAGVTQTPRYLIKTRGQQVTLSCSPISGHRSVSWYQQTPGQGLQFLFEYFSETQRNKGNFPGRFSGRQFSNSRSEMNVSTLELGDSALYLCASSVPGARYGYTFGSGTRLTVV.

In DNA form, the CDR3 reads TGTGCCAGCAGTTACCCACCTGCGGAGACCCAGTACTTC. Protein sequence: CASSYPPAETQYF. The genes are TRBV6-6 and TRBJ2-5; no reliable D call. CDR3 size: 13 residues. With 2 bases removed from V and 5 bases from J, the gap between germline ends came to 9 bases. Germline assignment: CDR1 MNHNY and CDR2 SVGAGI (reference sequence).

This chain joins TRBV28 and TRBJ1-1; D remains ambiguous. Trimming removed 1 base from V and 7 bases from J, with 4 bases in between. Germline CDR1 and CDR2: MDHEN and SYDVKM. This CDR3 spans 11 amino acids. The CDR3 DNA follows: TGTGCCAGCAGTTTATTATATGAAGCTTTCTTT. It specifies CASSLLYEAFF.

This chain joins TRBV28 and TRBJ2-3; a weak D match, TRBD2 (5 bases). CDR3 length: 14 residues. The germline V gene encodes CDR1 MDHEN and CDR2 SYDVKM. V lost 2 bases, J lost 2 bases, and 8 bases lay in between. As DNA, the CDR3 is TGTGCCAGCAGTTTAGGACTTAACACAGATACGCAGTATTTT. It codes for CASSLGLNTDTQYF.

The rearrangement uses TRBV19 and TRBJ2-5; possibly TRBD2 for D (5 bases). V lost 3 bases to trimming and J lost 4 bases, with 9 bases between them. The germline V gene encodes CDR1 LNHDA and CDR2 SQIVND (reference sequence). CDR3 size: 13 residues. The CDR3 DNA reads as TGTGCCAGTAGTATGGGGAGAACAGAGACCCAGTACTTC. Residues: CASSMGRTETQYF.

The chain has TRBV30 and TRBJ2-5; a weak D match, TRBD1 (5 bases). The CDR3 is 13 amino acids. Germline values: CDR1 GTSNPN, CDR2 SVGIG (reference sequence). V was shortened by 8 bases and J by 5 bases, with 18 bases between the two germline ends. The chain's CDR3 is CAGNGWGAETQYF. Here the CDR3 DNA reads TGTGCCGGCAATGGTTGGGGCGCGGAGACCCAGTACTTC. Full variable domain (rest looked up from reference TRBV30 and TRBJ2-5): SQTIHQWPATLVQPVGSPLSLECTVEGTSNPNLYWYRQAAGRGLQLLFYSVGIGQISSEVPQNLSASRPQDRQFILSSKKLLLSDSGFYLCAGNGWGAETQYFGPGTRLLVL.

Here the CDR3 reads CAISDLTGGYGYTF. Written as DNA, the CDR3 is TGTGCCATCAGTGACCTCACAGGGGGCTATGGCTACACCTTC. The rearrangement joins TRBV10-3 to TRBJ1-2, with 8 bases lining up with TRBD1. The CDR3 runs to 14 residues. In germline, CDR1 is ENHRY, CDR2 SYGVKD. The V and J ends lost 3 bases and 4 bases, in that order; junction bases with no gene match: 4.

This clone occurred once. The chain is built from TRBV6-5 and TRBJ2-6; D is undetermined. The V end lost 2 bases, the J end lost 0 bases, and 2 bases lay between the germline ends. CDR1 and CDR2 (germline): MNHEY, SVGAGI. The CDR3 has 14 amino acids. The CDR3 loop is CASSYLSGANVLTF. DNA of the CDR3: TGTGCCAGCAGTTACCTCTCTGGGGCCAACGTCCTGACTTTC.